The rows below give T cell receptor beta chains drawn from one sample of a study of T cells in Graves' hyperthyroidism and ophthalmopathy. TCRdb re-derived calls from the multiplex PCR reads in MiXCR, one entry per CDR3 protein. The sample consists of hundreds of thousands of distinct CDR3 sequences, around 15% of them appearing once. Sequencing was performed on blood. The receptors shown here come from a woman younger than 30 with Graves' hyperthyroidism. CDR3s include the opening cysteine and the closing phenylalanine or tryptophan. The order of the fields is CDR3 length, V gene, J gene, D gene, clone size, CDR3 DNA, CDR3 protein. D genes are given only for firm matches. Size is omitted from some rows. Given values are once, few, many or a class for expanded clones.

length: 14
V: TRBV13
J: TRBJ2-6
D: .
size: .
DNA: TGTGCCAGCAGCTTCGCCGGCGGGGCCAACGTCCTGACTTTC
CDR3: CASSFAGGANVLTF

length: 15
V: TRBV7-9
J: TRBJ2-2
D: .
size: .
DNA: TGTGCCAGCAGCTTGGCGGTTATGAACACCGGGGAGCTGTTTTTT
CDR3: CASSLAVMNTGELFF

length: 14
V: TRBV19
J: TRBJ2-7
D: .
size: few
DNA: TGTGCCAGTAGTATAGGGGACGCCTACCACGAGCAGTACTTC
CDR3: CASSIGDAYHEQYF

length: 12
V: TRBV15
J: TRBJ1-2
D: .
size: few
DNA: TGTGCCACCAGCAGAGGCCCATCCGACATCACCTTC
CDR3: CATSRGPSDITF

length: 12
V: TRBV28
J: TRBJ1-1
D: TRBD1
size: many
DNA: TGTGCCAGCAGCTCAGGGGGCACTGAAGCTTTCTTT
CDR3: CASSSGGTEAFF

length: 13
V: TRBV28
J: TRBJ1-4
D: TRBD1
size: many
DNA: TGTGCCAGCGAGGACAGGTCTAATGAAAAACTGTTTTTT
CDR3: CASEDRSNEKLFF

length: 15
V: TRBV12-3/TRBV12-4
J: TRBJ1-5
D: .
size: many
DNA: TGTGCCAGCAGGAATAACCAGGGAGACAATCAGCCCCAGCATTTT
CDR3: CASRNNQGDNQPQHF

length: 12
V: TRBV20-1
J: TRBJ2-1
D: .
size: .
DNA: TGCAGTGCTAGCCCCGGGTCGGGTGAGCAGTTCTTC
CDR3: CSASPGSGEQFF

length: 13
V: TRBV4-3
J: TRBJ2-7
D: .
size: many
DNA: TGTGCCAGCAGCCGGGGGACCTCCTACGAGCAGTACTTC
CDR3: CASSRGTSYEQYF

length: 14
V: TRBV28
J: TRBJ1-2
D: .
size: few
DNA: TGTGCCAGCAGTTTAACGGGGGGGAGCTATGGCTACACCTTC
CDR3: CASSLTGGSYGYTF

length: 14
V: TRBV19
J: TRBJ1-3
D: .
size: many
DNA: TGTGCCAGTAGGGTAAGGGGTACTGGAAACACCATATATTTT
CDR3: CASRVRGTGNTIYF